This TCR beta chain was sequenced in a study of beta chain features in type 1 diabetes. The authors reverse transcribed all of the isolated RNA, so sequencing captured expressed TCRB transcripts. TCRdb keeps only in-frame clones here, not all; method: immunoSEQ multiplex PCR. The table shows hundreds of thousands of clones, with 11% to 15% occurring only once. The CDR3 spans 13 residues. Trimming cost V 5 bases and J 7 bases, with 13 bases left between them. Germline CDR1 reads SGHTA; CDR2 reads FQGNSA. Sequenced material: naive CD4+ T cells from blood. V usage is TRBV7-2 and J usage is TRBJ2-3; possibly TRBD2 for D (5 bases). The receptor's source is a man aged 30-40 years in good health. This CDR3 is CASSPRTLNTQYF. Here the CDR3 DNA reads TGTGCCAGCAGCCCGAGGACTCTCAATACGCAGTATTTT.